The clone carrying this TCR beta chain has a count of ten or more. This entry belongs to a study of Graves' ophthalmopathy and Graves' hyperthyroidism. TCR beta CDR3 amplification used RNA transcripts. First-round RT-PCR with HTBI primers preceded a second-round multiplex PCR. TCRdb analysed the multiplex PCR reads with MiXCR anew, one entry per CDR3 protein. Of some 370,000 distinct CDR3 sequences detected, about 15% appear once; the ten largest clones hold 2.4%. CDR1 and CDR2 from the germline V gene are SQVTM and ANQGSEA. With V trimmed by 5 bases and J by 3 bases, 7 bases remained unmatched. This CDR3 is 14 amino acids long. Patients were diagnosed from clinical symptoms, serum thyroxine, TRAb, thyroid ultrasound and orbital computed tomography.

This receptor was identified in an adult woman with stable Graves' hyperthyroidism. Sequenced sample: peripheral blood. The chain couples TRBV29-1 to TRBJ2-7; TRBD1 matches at 10 bases. This chain's CDR3 is CSVIRQGANYEQYF. Here the CDR3 DNA reads TGCAGCGTTATCCGACAGGGGGCTAACTACGAGCAGTACTTC.